Listed below are T cell receptor beta chains from one sample, sequenced in a study of blood T cells in healthy people across ages. Each CDR3 protein gets one entry after TCRdb re-called the 5' RACE reads with MiXCR. The sample holds about 1.6 million distinct CDR3 sequences, about 35% seen once. The specimen sequenced was blood. The receptors originated from a young woman in good health. Each CDR3 is given with its conserved first and last residue. Each record gives: clone size, V gene, J gene, D gene, CDR3 DNA, CDR3 protein. A D gene is named only where the DNA matches it firmly. Where a row states a size, it is once, few, many or the class of an expanded clone; other rows omit it.

clone_size: NA; v_call: TRBV20-1; j_call: TRBJ2-7; d_call: NA; cdr3_nt: TGCAGTGTCCCGTTCTTTAGCGACTCCTACGAGCAGTACTTC; cdr3_aa: CSVPFFSDSYEQYF
clone_size: NA; v_call: TRBV12-3/TRBV12-4; j_call: TRBJ2-5; d_call: NA; cdr3_nt: TGTGCCAGCAGCACGAATAACAGGGACGTAGAGACCCAGTACTTC; cdr3_aa: CASSTNNRDVETQYF
clone_size: NA; v_call: TRBV7-2; j_call: TRBJ2-7; d_call: NA; cdr3_nt: TGTGCCAGCAGCACGGTCCGGGCATGGCAGTACTTC; cdr3_aa: CASSTVRAWQYF
clone_size: NA; v_call: TRBV29-1; j_call: TRBJ2-5; d_call: TRBD2; cdr3_nt: TGCAGCGTTGCGGTATCAACTAGCGCTGAGACCCAGTACTTC; cdr3_aa: CSVAVSTSAETQYF
clone_size: NA; v_call: TRBV7-6; j_call: TRBJ2-1; d_call: TRBD1; cdr3_nt: TGTGCCAGCAGCTTGGGACAGGGTGGGATTCGGCCCTACAATGAGCAGTTCTTC; cdr3_aa: CASSLGQGGIRPYNEQFF
clone_size: many; v_call: TRBV27; j_call: TRBJ2-7; d_call: TRBD2; cdr3_nt: TGTGCCATCCCGCATGGGGAGGGTCTGACCTACGAGCAGTACTTC; cdr3_aa: CAIPHGEGLTYEQYF
clone_size: NA; v_call: TRBV9; j_call: TRBJ2-1; d_call: NA; cdr3_nt: TGTGCCAGCAGCGTAGGGTTGGGAATTGAGCAGTTCTTC; cdr3_aa: CASSVGLGIEQFF
clone_size: few; v_call: TRBV13; j_call: TRBJ2-1; d_call: TRBD2; cdr3_nt: TGTGCCAGCAGCCCCCTGACTAGCGGGGCCCACAATGAGCAGTTCTTC; cdr3_aa: CASSPLTSGAHNEQFF
clone_size: NA; v_call: TRBV12-3/TRBV12-4; j_call: TRBJ1-6; d_call: NA; cdr3_nt: TGTGCCAGCAGTGGACCGGACCCCCCCCTCCACTTT; cdr3_aa: CASSGPDPPLHF
clone_size: NA; v_call: TRBV25-1; j_call: TRBJ2-3; d_call: TRBD2; cdr3_nt: TGTGCCAGCAGCCCGGGACTAGCGGGAACGAAAAGGGCAGATACGCAGTATTTT; cdr3_aa: CASSPGLAGTKRADTQYF
clone_size: many; v_call: TRBV7-9; j_call: TRBJ2-5; d_call: TRBD2; cdr3_nt: TGTGCCAGCCCCTCTGTTGGGGGGGCTAGCGGGAGAAAGACCCAGTACTTC; cdr3_aa: CASPSVGGASGRKTQYF
clone_size: NA; v_call: TRBV5-1; j_call: TRBJ1-2; d_call: TRBD1; cdr3_nt: TGCGCCAGCAGCGCGCGGACAGGGCCGGGTTACACCTTC; cdr3_aa: CASSARTGPGYTF
clone_size: NA; v_call: TRBV12-3/TRBV12-4; j_call: TRBJ2-5; d_call: NA; cdr3_nt: TGTGCCGGCAGTTTAGGTCGCGTTCAGTACTTC; cdr3_aa: CAGSLGRVQYF
clone_size: NA; v_call: TRBV20-1; j_call: TRBJ2-5; d_call: TRBD1; cdr3_nt: TGCAGTGCTAGAGATCTCGGGACAGTCCAAGGGACCCAGTACTTC; cdr3_aa: CSARDLGTVQGTQYF
clone_size: NA; v_call: TRBV20-1; j_call: TRBJ2-1; d_call: TRBD2; cdr3_nt: TGCAGTGCTGGGGGGAGAACCGGGACTAGCGGGAGGCGCTCCTACAATGAGCAGTTCTTC; cdr3_aa: CSAGGRTGTSGRRSYNEQFF
clone_size: NA; v_call: TRBV3-1; j_call: TRBJ2-3; d_call: TRBD2; cdr3_nt: TGTGCCAGCAGCCAAGTATCAGCGGGAGGCACAGATACGCAGTATTTT; cdr3_aa: CASSQVSAGGTDTQYF
clone_size: NA; v_call: TRBV5-4; j_call: TRBJ2-1; d_call: NA; cdr3_nt: TGTGCCAGCAGCTTAGCCCCCCCCCGTCAGGAGCAGTTCTTC; cdr3_aa: CASSLAPPRQEQFF
clone_size: few; v_call: TRBV10-3; j_call: TRBJ1-2; d_call: TRBD1; cdr3_nt: TGTGCCATCAGTTCATCGACAGGGAGGAGCTACACCTTC; cdr3_aa: CAISSSTGRSYTF
clone_size: few; v_call: TRBV27; j_call: TRBJ1-1; d_call: NA; cdr3_nt: TGTGCCAGCAGTTTAAGGGATAGCGGCACTGAAGCTTTCTTT; cdr3_aa: CASSLRDSGTEAFF
clone_size: NA; v_call: TRBV9; j_call: TRBJ2-7; d_call: TRBD1; cdr3_nt: TGTGCCAGCAGCGTCGACTTGGACAGGGGGCCCTACGAGCAGTACTTC; cdr3_aa: CASSVDLDRGPYEQYF
clone_size: NA; v_call: TRBV12-3/TRBV12-4; j_call: TRBJ2-5; d_call: TRBD2; cdr3_nt: TGTGCCAGCAGCTCCCTCGGACTAGCGGGAGGGGGAAAGACCCAGTACTTC; cdr3_aa: CASSSLGLAGGGKTQYF
clone_size: NA; v_call: TRBV4-2; j_call: TRBJ2-3; d_call: NA; cdr3_nt: TGTGCCAGCAGCCAAGAGGGAACACCCAGGCGGTATTTT; cdr3_aa: CASSQEGTPRRYF
clone_size: NA; v_call: TRBV20-1; j_call: TRBJ1-4; d_call: TRBD1; cdr3_nt: TGCAGTGCTAGTCCGATCCAGGGGGCGGGTGAAAAACTGTTTTTT; cdr3_aa: CSASPIQGAGEKLFF
clone_size: NA; v_call: TRBV6-5; j_call: TRBJ2-1; d_call: NA; cdr3_nt: TGTGCCAGCAGTTACGACAAGCGGAAGGCCTACAATGAGCAGTTCTTC; cdr3_aa: CASSYDKRKAYNEQFF
clone_size: few; v_call: TRBV9; j_call: TRBJ2-5; d_call: TRBD1; cdr3_nt: TGTGCCAGCAGCGTTCGACAGGGCCCCCGGGAGACCCAGTACTTC; cdr3_aa: CASSVRQGPRETQYF
clone_size: few; v_call: TRBV7-8; j_call: TRBJ2-5; d_call: NA; cdr3_nt: TGTGCCAGCAGCTCAGGGTCTAAGGGTGGAGAGACCCAGTACTTC; cdr3_aa: CASSSGSKGGETQYF
clone_size: NA; v_call: TRBV2; j_call: TRBJ2-5; d_call: NA; cdr3_nt: TGTGCCAGCAGTGGGGGACCCAAGGGGTTCGCTAACCAAGAGACCCAGTACTTC; cdr3_aa: CASSGGPKGFANQETQYF
clone_size: few; v_call: TRBV7-3; j_call: TRBJ2-2; d_call: TRBD2; cdr3_nt: TGTGCCAGCAGCTCGGGACTAGCGAACACCGGGGAGCTGTTTTTT; cdr3_aa: CASSSGLANTGELFF
clone_size: NA; v_call: TRBV28; j_call: TRBJ1-6; d_call: NA; cdr3_nt: TGTGCCAGCCGTCTTAGGAGCGGAAATTCACCCCTCCACTTT; cdr3_aa: CASRLRSGNSPLHF
clone_size: few; v_call: TRBV20-1; j_call: TRBJ2-3; d_call: TRBD2; cdr3_nt: TGCAGTGCCGGGACTAGCGGGAGGAAAGATACGCAGTATTTT; cdr3_aa: CSAGTSGRKDTQYF
clone_size: NA; v_call: TRBV7-2; j_call: TRBJ2-5; d_call: NA; cdr3_nt: TGTGCCAGCAGCCACTTTGGGGGCCTGGAGACCCAGTACTTC; cdr3_aa: CASSHFGGLETQYF
clone_size: NA; v_call: TRBV15; j_call: TRBJ1-1; d_call: NA; cdr3_nt: TGTGCCACCCGTCTCTTTGGGGGGCCCACTGAAGCTTTCTTT; cdr3_aa: CATRLFGGPTEAFF
clone_size: few; v_call: TRBV29-1; j_call: TRBJ2-5; d_call: TRBD1; cdr3_nt: TGCAGCGTTTTTGGGGGCCGGGACAGCCTTGCTCAAGAGACCCAGTACTTC; cdr3_aa: CSVFGGRDSLAQETQYF
clone_size: few; v_call: TRBV20-1; j_call: TRBJ2-5; d_call: NA; cdr3_nt: TGCAGTGCTAGTGGGCTAGTTGGGACCCAGTACTTC; cdr3_aa: CSASGLVGTQYF
clone_size: few; v_call: TRBV9; j_call: TRBJ2-7; d_call: NA; cdr3_nt: TGTGCCAGCAGCGTTGGAGGTATCGGCGGGGCCTACGAGCAGTACTTC; cdr3_aa: CASSVGGIGGAYEQYF
clone_size: few; v_call: TRBV20-1; j_call: TRBJ1-2; d_call: TRBD1; cdr3_nt: TGCAGTGCTACGATAAAGACAGGGGATGGCTACACCTTC; cdr3_aa: CSATIKTGDGYTF
clone_size: NA; v_call: TRBV6-1; j_call: TRBJ2-7; d_call: TRBD1; cdr3_nt: TGTGCCAGCAAAACAGGGGAGAGGGAGCAGTACTTC; cdr3_aa: CASKTGEREQYF
clone_size: NA; v_call: TRBV4-1; j_call: TRBJ1-1; d_call: NA; cdr3_nt: TGCGCCAGCAGGTGGCTAGTGGGGGGCCAGGGGAACACTGGAGCTTTCTTT; cdr3_aa: CASRWLVGGQGNTGAFF
clone_size: NA; v_call: TRBV5-1; j_call: TRBJ2-2; d_call: NA; cdr3_nt: TGCGCCAGCAGCTCCCCACAGGGAAGGATGTACACCGGGGAGCTGTTTTTT; cdr3_aa: CASSSPQGRMYTGELFF
clone_size: NA; v_call: TRBV24-1; j_call: TRBJ2-3; d_call: TRBD1; cdr3_nt: TGTGCCACCAGTGATTTGCAGACAGGGGGATTGGGAAATACGCAGTATTTT; cdr3_aa: CATSDLQTGGLGNTQYF